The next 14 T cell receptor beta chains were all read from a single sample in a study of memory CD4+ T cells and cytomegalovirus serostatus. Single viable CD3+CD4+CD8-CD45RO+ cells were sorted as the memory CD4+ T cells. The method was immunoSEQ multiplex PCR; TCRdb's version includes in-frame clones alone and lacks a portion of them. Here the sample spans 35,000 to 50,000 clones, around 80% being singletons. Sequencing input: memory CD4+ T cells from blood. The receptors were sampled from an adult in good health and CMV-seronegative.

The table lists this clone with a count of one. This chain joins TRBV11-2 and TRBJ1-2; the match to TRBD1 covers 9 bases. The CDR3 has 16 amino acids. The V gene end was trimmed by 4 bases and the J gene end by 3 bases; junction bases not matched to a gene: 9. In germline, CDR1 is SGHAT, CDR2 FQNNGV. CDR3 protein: CASSSLRTGADYGYTF. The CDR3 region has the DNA TGTGCCAGCAGCTCGCTCAGGACAGGGGCTGACTATGGCTACACCTTC.

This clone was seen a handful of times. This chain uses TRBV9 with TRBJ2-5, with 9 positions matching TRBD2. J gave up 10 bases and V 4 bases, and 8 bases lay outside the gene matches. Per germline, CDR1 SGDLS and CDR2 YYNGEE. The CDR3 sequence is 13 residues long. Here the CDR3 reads CASSPGLASFQYF. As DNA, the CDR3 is TGTGCCAGCAGCCCCGGACTAGCGAGCTTCCAGTACTTC.

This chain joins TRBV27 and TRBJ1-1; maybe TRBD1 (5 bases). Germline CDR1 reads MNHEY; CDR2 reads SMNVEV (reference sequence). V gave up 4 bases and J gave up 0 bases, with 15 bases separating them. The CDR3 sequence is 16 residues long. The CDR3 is CASSSQVFFMNTEAFF. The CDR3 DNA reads TGTGCCAGCAGTTCACAGGTATTCTTCATGAACACTGAAGCTTTCTTT.

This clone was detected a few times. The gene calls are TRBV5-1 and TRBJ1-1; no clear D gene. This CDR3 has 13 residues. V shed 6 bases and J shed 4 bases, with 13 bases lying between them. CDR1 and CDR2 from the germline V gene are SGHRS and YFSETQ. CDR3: CASKAGPTTEAFF. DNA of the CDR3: TGCGCCAGCAAGGCAGGCCCGACCACTGAAGCTTTCTTT.

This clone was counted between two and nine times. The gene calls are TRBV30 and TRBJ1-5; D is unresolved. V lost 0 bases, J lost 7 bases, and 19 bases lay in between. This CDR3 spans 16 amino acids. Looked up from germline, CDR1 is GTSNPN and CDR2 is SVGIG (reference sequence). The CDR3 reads CAWSVGGRQLRQPQHF. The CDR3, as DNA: TGTGCCTGGAGTGTAGGTGGTCGGCAATTGAGACAGCCCCAGCATTTT.

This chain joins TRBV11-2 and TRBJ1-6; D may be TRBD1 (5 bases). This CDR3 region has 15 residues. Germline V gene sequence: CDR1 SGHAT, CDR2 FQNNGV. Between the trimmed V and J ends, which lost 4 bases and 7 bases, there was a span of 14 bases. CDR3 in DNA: TGTGCCAGCAGCTCCCTGAGGGGAACCAATTCACCCCTCCACTTT. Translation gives CASSSLRGTNSPLHF.

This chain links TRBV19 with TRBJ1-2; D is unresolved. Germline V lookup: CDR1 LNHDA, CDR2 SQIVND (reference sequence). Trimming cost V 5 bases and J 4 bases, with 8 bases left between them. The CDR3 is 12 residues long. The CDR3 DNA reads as TGTGCCAGTAGTCCCCCGGGCTATGGCTACACCTTC. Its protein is CASSPPGYGYTF.

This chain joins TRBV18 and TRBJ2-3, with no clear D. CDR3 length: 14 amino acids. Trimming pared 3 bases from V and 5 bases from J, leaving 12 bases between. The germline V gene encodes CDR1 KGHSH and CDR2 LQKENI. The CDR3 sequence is CASSPASVGDTQYF. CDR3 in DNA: TGTGCCAGCTCACCGGCGAGCGTTGGAGATACGCAGTATTTT.

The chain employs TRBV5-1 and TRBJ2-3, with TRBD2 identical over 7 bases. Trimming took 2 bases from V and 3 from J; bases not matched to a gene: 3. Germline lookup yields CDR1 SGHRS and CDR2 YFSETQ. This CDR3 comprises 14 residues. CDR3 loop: CASSLAGFTDTQYF. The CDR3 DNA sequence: TGCGCCAGCAGCTTAGCGGGGTTTACAGATACGCAGTATTTT.

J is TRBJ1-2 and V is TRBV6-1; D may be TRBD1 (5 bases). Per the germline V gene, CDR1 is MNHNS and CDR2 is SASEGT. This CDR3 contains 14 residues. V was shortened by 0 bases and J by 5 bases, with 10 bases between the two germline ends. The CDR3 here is CASSEAGQNYGYTF. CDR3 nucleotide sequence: TGTGCCAGCAGTGAAGCTGGACAAAATTATGGCTACACCTTC.

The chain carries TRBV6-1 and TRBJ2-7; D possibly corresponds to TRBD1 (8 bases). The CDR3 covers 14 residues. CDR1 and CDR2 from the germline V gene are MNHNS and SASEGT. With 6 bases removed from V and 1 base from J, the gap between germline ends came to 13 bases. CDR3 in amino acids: CASRKQGGSYEQYF. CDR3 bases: TGTGCCAGCAGAAAACAGGGGGGGTCCTACGAGCAGTACTTC.

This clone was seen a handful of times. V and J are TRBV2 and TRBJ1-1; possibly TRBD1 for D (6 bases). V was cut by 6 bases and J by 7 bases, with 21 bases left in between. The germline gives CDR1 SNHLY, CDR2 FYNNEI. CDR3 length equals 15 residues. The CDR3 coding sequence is TGTGCCAGCAGAGGGAGGGGGGGCGACGGATTTGAAGCTTTCTTT. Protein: CASRGRGGDGFEAFF.

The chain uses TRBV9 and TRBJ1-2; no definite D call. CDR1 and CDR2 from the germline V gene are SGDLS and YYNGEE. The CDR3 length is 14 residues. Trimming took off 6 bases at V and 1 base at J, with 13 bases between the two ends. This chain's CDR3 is CASTGLTFNYGYTF. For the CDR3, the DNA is TGTGCCAGCACCGGTCTGACATTTAACTATGGCTACACCTTC.

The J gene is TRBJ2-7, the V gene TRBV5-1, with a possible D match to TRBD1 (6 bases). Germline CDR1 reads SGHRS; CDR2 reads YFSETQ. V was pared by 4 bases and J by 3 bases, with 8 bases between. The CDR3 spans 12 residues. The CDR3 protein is CASSPGDYEQYF. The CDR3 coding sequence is TGCGCCAGCAGCCCAGGGGACTACGAGCAGTACTTC.